One and the same sample provided the 3 T cell receptor beta chains below, sequenced in a study of beta chain features in type 1 diabetes. The study reverse transcribed the entire isolated RNA, so it sequenced expressed TCRB transcripts. Here immunoSEQ multiplex PCR was the method, and the copy in TCRdb shows in-frame clones only, minus some. Altogether tens of thousands of clones are present, 30% to 35% being singletons, with the ten largest covering 0.35% to 0.45%. The sequencing input was stem cell memory CD4+ T cells from blood. The receptor set was obtained from a woman aged 18-29 years in good health.

The V call is TRBV6-5, the J call TRBJ1-3, with D hard to call. V lost 4 bases, J lost 0 bases, and 10 bases lay in between. The V gene's germline CDR1 is MNHEY and CDR2 SVGAGI. This CDR3 region has 15 residues. The CDR3 DNA is TGTGCCAGCAGTTTGGGCGGGGTCTCTGGAAACACCATATATTTT. It specifies CASSLGGVSGNTIYF.

V is TRBV5-1 and J is TRBJ2-5, with 13 bases fitting TRBD2. Germline CDR1 and CDR2: SGHRS and YFSETQ. This CDR3 is built from 13 residues. Trimming took 5 bases from V and 5 from J; bases not matched to a gene: 0. DNA for the CDR3: TGCGCCAGCAGGACTAGCGGGGGGGAGACCCAGTACTTC. As protein: CASRTSGGETQYF.

The chain uses TRBV5-1 and TRBJ2-2; 7 bases align to TRBD1. The germline gives CDR1 SGHRS, CDR2 YFSETQ. The trim removed 0 bases at V and 2 bases at J, leaving 4 bases unmatched. The CDR3 covers 16 residues. The DNA of the CDR3 is TGCGCCAGCAGCTTGGGGACAGGTCGAAACACCGGGGAGCTGTTTTTT. Translation gives CASSLGTGRNTGELFF.